These 24 T cell receptor beta chains originate from one sample sequenced in a study of beta chain features in type 1 diabetes. cDNA synthesis used the whole RNA isolate, giving expressed TCRB sequences. Only in-frame clones appear in the TCRdb table, and some are missing; sequencing was by immunoSEQ multiplex PCR. The sample lists 450,000 to 550,000 clones, 30% seen once, with around 0.065% in the top ten. Sequencing input: naive CD4+ T cells from blood. These receptors were obtained from a man aged 18 to 30 in good health.

The chain couples TRBV29-1 to TRBJ2-7, with 8 bases lining up with TRBD1. The ends lost 7 bases at V and 5 bases at J; junction bases unmatched: 4. The CDR3 runs 11 residues. CDR1 and CDR2 from the germline V gene are SQVTM and ANQGSEA. The CDR3, as DNA: TGCAGCGGTCAGACAGGGGACGAGCAGTACTTC. Its protein product is CSGQTGDEQYF.

This rearrangement joins TRBV5-4 to TRBJ2-3, with TRBD1 identical over 8 bases. CDR1 SGHNT and CDR2 YYREEE come from the germline V gene (reference sequence). CDR3 length equals 13 residues. The V gene end was trimmed by 4 bases and the J gene end by 8 bases; junction bases not matched to a gene: 6. The DNA for the CDR3 is TGTGCCAGCAGCGTGGACAGGGACGGTACGCAGTATTTT. The encoded protein is CASSVDRDGTQYF.

The DNA of the CDR3 is TGTGCCAGCAGTGCGAACAGGGGCTCCTACAATGAGCAGTTCTTC. Translated, it gives CASSANRGSYNEQFF. The genes are TRBV25-1 and TRBJ2-1; TRBD1 matches 7 bases. The CDR3 is made up of 15 amino acids. V shed 4 bases and J 0 bases; nucleotides not matched to a gene: 3. Germline V gene data show CDR1 as MGHDK and CDR2 as SYGVNS.

This clone was counted only a few times. This rearrangement joins TRBV30 to TRBJ2-7; D is unresolved. Looked up from germline, CDR1 is GTSNPN and CDR2 is SVGIG (reference sequence). This CDR3 region has 14 residues. Trimming took 3 bases from V and 3 from J, leaving 15 bases between them. This chain's CDR3 is CAWSRGRIDYEQYF. The CDR3 DNA follows: TGTGCCTGGAGCCGCGGTAGAATCGACTACGAGCAGTACTTC.

This clone was counted a few times. The chain carries TRBV25-1 and TRBJ2-7; TRBD2 matches at 11 bases. Trimming cost V 5 bases and J 4 bases; bases outside gene matches: 4. CDR1 and CDR2 from the germline V gene are MGHDK and SYGVNS. The CDR3 has 14 amino acids. CDR3 region: CASSILAGGYEQYF. Written as DNA, the CDR3 is TGTGCCAGCAGTATCCTAGCGGGAGGTTACGAGCAGTACTTC.

This clone was detected only a few times. Germline is not matched at one junction end, which may reflect a read error. The chain has TRBV14 and TRBJ2-1; TRBD2 agrees at 10 bases. From germline, CDR1 is SGHDN and CDR2 FVKESK. The CDR3 runs 15 residues. The CDR3 here is CACSQGLAAYNEQFF. CDR3 DNA sequence: TGTGCCTGCAGCCAAGGACTAGCGGCCTACAATGAGCAGTTCTTC.

In this sample, this clone turned up a few times. The chain employs TRBV29-1 and TRBJ1-1; 8 nucleotides line up with TRBD1. CDR1 SQVTM and CDR2 ANQGSEA come from the germline V gene. The CDR3 contains 12 residues. V was clipped by 6 bases and J by 4 bases; unmatched bases: 4. The CDR3 coding sequence is TGCAGCGTCCGACAGGGGTTCACTGAAGCTTTCTTT. It translates to CSVRQGFTEAFF.

There are a few counts of this clone. The rearrangement uses TRBV30 and TRBJ1-5; D unresolved. Trimming shortened V by 0 bases and J by 0 bases, and 6 bases separated the two germline ends. CDR3 length equals 14 residues. Germline lookup yields CDR1 GTSNPN and CDR2 SVGIG (reference sequence). CDR3 loop: CAWSVRYSNQPQHF. The CDR3 DNA reads TGTGCCTGGAGTGTTAGATATAGCAATCAGCCCCAGCATTTT.

The V gene is TRBV11-2, the J gene TRBJ2-1; no clear D gene. Trimming left V 5 bases short and J 9 bases short, with 20 bases between. The CDR3 runs 15 residues. Per the germline V gene, CDR1 is SGHAT and CDR2 is FQNNGV. CDR3 in amino acids: CASSQRAVHVGEQFF. CDR3 nucleotides: TGTGCCAGCAGCCAACGGGCGGTTCACGTGGGTGAGCAGTTCTTC.

The J gene is TRBJ1-1, the V gene TRBV11-2, with TRBD1 identical over 8 bases. The CDR3 is made up of 14 amino acids. The V and J ends lost 5 bases and 4 bases, in that order; junction bases with no gene match: 6. Looked up from germline, CDR1 is SGHAT and CDR2 is FQNNGV. CDR3 nucleotides: TGTGCCAGCAGCCTCACAGACAGGGGCACTGAAGCTTTCTTT. This encodes CASSLTDRGTEAFF.

The J gene is TRBJ1-5, the V gene TRBV30, with TRBD1 as a possible D gene (6 bases). V lost 7 bases and J 7 bases, leaving 17 bases between the germline ends. This CDR3 contains 13 residues. CDR1 and CDR2 (germline): GTSNPN, SVGIG (reference sequence). The CDR3 DNA reads as TGTGCCTCGACGGGGGCAGGGTCGCAGCCCCAGCATTTT. Translated: CASTGAGSQPQHF.

This rearrangement joins TRBV30 to TRBJ1-2; D perhaps matches TRBD1 (6 bases). The CDR3 length is 13 residues. V lost 2 bases to trimming and J lost 8 bases, with 15 bases between them. CDR1 is GTSNPN, CDR2 SVGIG, per germline (reference sequence). The CDR3 DNA reads as TGTGCCTGGAGTTATCACAGGGACGGAGGCTACACCTTC. Translating gives CAWSYHRDGGYTF. Based on the CDR3 plus reference TRBV30 and TRBJ1-2, the full variable domain is SQTIHQWPATLVQPVGSPLSLECTVEGTSNPNLYWYRQAAGRGLQLLFYSVGIGQISSEVPQNLSASRPQDRQFILSSKKLLLSDSGFYLCAWSYHRDGGYTFGSGTRLTVV.

V and J are TRBV7-2 and TRBJ2-5, with unresolved D. CDR1 is SGHTA, CDR2 FQGNSA, per germline. CDR3 length: 14 residues. V lost 5 bases and J 2 bases, leaving 12 bases between the germline ends. In nucleotides, the CDR3 is TGTGCCAGCAGCAAAACTGGCCAGCAAGAGACCCAGTACTTC. This translates into CASSKTGQQETQYF.

The V gene is TRBV4-1, the J gene TRBJ2-7, with no clear D. V shed 1 base and J shed 3 bases, with 10 bases lying between them. The CDR3 is 14 amino acids. Germline loops: CDR1 MGHRA, CDR2 YSYEKL. Here the CDR3 reads CASSQGGRDYEQYF. The CDR3 DNA reads TGCGCCAGCAGCCAAGGAGGCCGCGACTACGAGCAGTACTTC.

The chain uses TRBV10-3 and TRBJ2-7; D unresolved. The germline gives CDR1 ENHRY, CDR2 SYGVKD. The CDR3 has 14 amino acids. Trimming pared 0 bases from V and 6 bases from J, leaving 12 bases between. The CDR3 loop is CAISESTLGGEQYF. The CDR3, as DNA: TGTGCCATCAGTGAGTCGACCCTGGGTGGCGAGCAGTACTTC.

Details on this clone: Additional DNA sequences in this sample encode the identical CDR3. The V call is TRBV19, the J call TRBJ2-6, with D uncertain. The V gene's germline CDR1 is LNHDA and CDR2 SQIVND (reference sequence). CDR3 length: 14 residues. The germline V and J ends were trimmed by 3 bases and 1 base, with 4 bases remaining between them. The CDR3 is CASSIPSGANVLTF. Written as DNA, the CDR3 is TGTGCCAGTAGTATCCCTTCTGGGGCCAACGTCCTGACTTTC.

This clone showed up just a few times. The V gene is TRBV25-1, the J gene TRBJ2-7, with 8 bases matching TRBD2. The CDR3 extends over 15 amino acids. Unmatched junction bases numbered 8, after V lost 4 bases and J lost 3 bases. CDR1 is MGHDK and CDR2 is SYGVNS in the germline V gene. The DNA for the CDR3 is TGTGCCAGCAGTGCCTCCGGGACTAGGGGCTACGAGCAGTACTTC. This encodes CASSASGTRGYEQYF.

This sequence joins TRBV10-3 and TRBJ2-6, with TRBD1 identical over 12 bases. The CDR3 is made up of 19 amino acids. V lost 4 bases, J lost 3 bases, and 10 bases stayed unmatched. Germline V lookup: CDR1 ENHRY, CDR2 SYGVKD. The CDR3 coding sequence is TGTGCCATCAGTGCCGGGACAGGGGGCTCCGTCCGTGGGGCCAACGTCCTGACTTTC. The encoded protein is CAISAGTGGSVRGANVLTF.

DNA for the CDR3: TGCAGCGTCGGTAGCGGATTGAGCTCCTACAATGAGCAGTTCTTC. Residues: CSVGSGLSSYNEQFF. The genes are TRBV29-1 and TRBJ2-1; maybe TRBD2 (6 bases). With 6 bases removed from V and 0 bases from J, the gap between germline ends came to 15 bases. The CDR3 sequence is 15 residues long. Germline lookup yields CDR1 SQVTM and CDR2 ANQGSEA.

This clone was found a few times. The CDR3 sequence: CASSSLGSYQPGNTIYF. Written as DNA, the CDR3 is TGTGCCAGCAGCTCTCTCGGGTCCTACCAGCCGGGAAACACCATATATTTT. The V and J genes are TRBV7-6 and TRBJ1-3; D is unresolved. There are 17 residues in the CDR3. Trimming cost V 4 bases and J 4 bases, with 20 bases left between them. Germline V CDR1 and CDR2: SGHVS, FNYEAQ.

V gene TRBV19 combines with J gene TRBJ1-1; perhaps TRBD1 as D (5 bases). The ends were cut back, 0 bases at V and 1 base at J, with 6 bases in the middle. Germline assignment: CDR1 LNHDA and CDR2 SQIVND (reference sequence). CDR3 length: 14 residues. Here the CDR3 reads CASSIEGANTEAFF. CDR3 bases: TGTGCCAGTAGTATAGAAGGGGCGAACACTGAAGCTTTCTTT. Looking up the rest from reference TRBV19 and TRBJ1-1 gives the full variable domain: DGGITQSPKYLFRKEGQNVTLSCEQNLNHDAMYWYRQDPGQGLRLIYYSQIVNDFQKGDIAEGYSVSREKKESFPLTVTSAQKNPTAFYLCASSIEGANTEAFFGQGTRLTVV.

The chain carries TRBV7-2 and TRBJ2-2, with D possibly TRBD1 on 5 matching bases. Trimming pared 4 bases from V and 4 bases from J, leaving 7 bases between. Germline CDR1 is SGHTA and CDR2 is FQGNSA. This CDR3 contains 13 residues. The CDR3 nucleotides are TGTGCCAGCAGCTCGACAGTCACCGGGGAGCTGTTTTTT. It specifies CASSSTVTGELFF.

The chain carries TRBV28 and TRBJ2-1; no reliable D call. This CDR3 has 15 amino acids. Between the trimmed V and J ends, which lost 6 bases and 7 bases, there was a span of 19 bases. CDR1 is MDHEN, CDR2 SYDVKM, per germline. As DNA, the CDR3 is TGTGCCAGCAGGGCCCAACGTCGTCCCGGGAATGAGCAGTTCTTC. Translated, it gives CASRAQRRPGNEQFF.

The chain combines TRBV10-3 with TRBJ2-6; 9 nucleotides align to TRBD1. Germline values: CDR1 ENHRY, CDR2 SYGVKD. J was trimmed by 2 bases and V by 6 bases; bases with no gene match: 5. This CDR3 region has 16 residues. The CDR3 spells CAISLQGAAGANVLTF. As DNA, the CDR3 is TGTGCCATCAGCCTACAGGGGGCGGCTGGGGCCAACGTCCTGACTTTC.